This entry lists 23 T cell receptor beta chains sequenced from one sample in a study of shared clonotypes between healthy human individuals (dated by TCRdb to about 2020). The protocol used for the library was the immunoSEQ multiplex PCR assay. The table was pulled from immuneACCESS by TCRdb, which kept in-frame rearrangements only. Such tables lose some clones; where checked, under half of the loss comes from unresolved V genes, and the rest has no known cause. The sample has 800,000 or so clones on record, just over 95% of them singletons. About 0.25% of the sample rests with the top ten. CD8 naive samples were obtained by positive selection for CCR7 among CD45RO-negative cells, yielding a CD45RA+CCR7+ population from which TemRA cells were excluded. The sequencing input was naive CD8+ T cells sorted from blood. This sample's cell subset or site label indicates: CD45RA+CCR7+. The receptors originated from a man aged 25-45 years in good health.

The chain is built from TRBV7-9 and TRBJ2-5; 9 nucleotides agree with TRBD1. The V segment lost 5 bases and the J segment 5 bases; nucleotides outside the gene matches: 6. Germline values: CDR1 SEHNR, CDR2 FQNEAQ (reference sequence). This CDR3 comprises 14 residues. The chain's CDR3 is CASSKTGGAETQYF. DNA for the CDR3: TGTGCCAGCAGCAAAACAGGGGGCGCGGAGACCCAGTACTTC.

The gene calls are TRBV4-3 and TRBJ2-1; either TRBD1 or TRBD2 may supply D (5 bases each). Germline V CDR1 and CDR2: LGHNA, YSLEER. V lost 4 bases, J lost 6 bases, and 16 bases lay in between. This CDR3 contains 15 residues. CDR3 sequence (DNA): TGCGCCAGCAGCCCCGCGGCTGGGACGCTCAATGAGCAGTTCTTC. This encodes CASSPAAGTLNEQFF.

V is TRBV19 and J is TRBJ2-7, with no clear D. Per germline, CDR1 LNHDA and CDR2 SQIVND (reference sequence). V was pared by 3 bases and J by 0 bases, with 3 bases between. The CDR3 is 12 residues long. The CDR3 nucleotides read TGTGCCAGTAGTATGACCTCCTACGAGCAGTACTTC. As protein: CASSMTSYEQYF.

The chain combines TRBV7-8 with TRBJ2-5, with a tentative D call TRBD1 (5 bases). The CDR3 runs 15 residues. In germline, CDR1 is SGHVS, CDR2 FQNEAQ. V was shortened by 1 base and J by 4 bases, with 13 bases between the two germline ends. This CDR3 reads CASSLEQVLGETQYF. In DNA, the CDR3 is TGTGCCAGCAGCTTAGAACAGGTTCTCGGAGAGACCCAGTACTTC.

This clone was seen only once. The chain has TRBV14 and TRBJ2-1, with 11 nucleotides matching TRBD2. Germline CDR1 is SGHDN and CDR2 is FVKESK. V shed 4 bases and J 7 bases; nucleotides not matched to a gene: 6. CDR3 length equals 15 residues. The DNA of the CDR3 is TGTGCCAGCAGCCTTATAGCGGGAGGGTTAAATGAGCAGTTCTTC. Translating gives CASSLIAGGLNEQFF.

J is TRBJ1-2 and V is TRBV7-2; 9 nucleotides line up with TRBD1. This CDR3 has 14 residues. The J segment lost 8 bases and the V segment lost 6 bases, leaving 10 bases of the junction unmatched. The germline V gene encodes CDR1 SGHTA and CDR2 FQGNSA. The DNA for the CDR3 is TGTGCCAGCAGAATTACAGGGGGCTCGAGGGGCTACACCTTC. Protein sequence: CASRITGGSRGYTF.

The rearrangement uses TRBV7-2 and TRBJ2-7; TRBD2 is a possible D gene (5 bases). CDR1 is SGHTA and CDR2 is FQGNSA in the germline V gene. Trimming left V 2 bases short and J 1 base short, with 12 bases between. The CDR3 contains 15 residues. The CDR3 sequence: CASSLRTVFSYEQYF. The CDR3 nucleotides read TGTGCCAGCAGCTTAAGGACTGTATTTTCCTACGAGCAGTACTTC.

The chain links TRBV5-6 to TRBJ1-5; D remains ambiguous. Germline loops: CDR1 SGHDT, CDR2 YYEEEE. CDR3 length: 13 amino acids. The V gene lost 4 bases and the J gene lost 1 base, with 6 bases spanning the gap. The CDR3 spells CASSGQSNQPQHF. CDR3 coding DNA: TGTGCCAGCAGCGGGCAGAGCAATCAGCCCCAGCATTTT.

V is TRBV5-5 and J is TRBJ2-5; no clear D. The CDR3 is made up of 13 amino acids. Trimming left V 6 bases short and J 3 bases short, with 12 bases between. The germline V gene has CDR1 SGHKS and CDR2 YYEKEE (reference sequence). CDR3 protein: CASTLSGKETQYF. In nucleotides, the CDR3 is TGTGCCAGCACCCTCTCGGGTAAAGAGACCCAGTACTTC.

The V gene is TRBV9, the J gene TRBJ1-1; D unclear. The V and J ends lost 4 bases and 11 bases respectively, with 15 bases between them. The CDR3 sequence is 12 residues long. Per the germline V gene, CDR1 is SGDLS and CDR2 is YYNGEE. The CDR3 is CASSPPTRGAFF. The CDR3, as DNA: TGTGCCAGCAGCCCCCCTACCCGAGGGGCTTTCTTT.

The gene calls are TRBV27 and TRBJ1-2, with 7 bases fitting TRBD1. Trimming at V came to 7 bases and at J to 3 bases, leaving 11 bases not matched to a gene. Germline loops: CDR1 MNHEY, CDR2 SMNVEV (reference sequence). The CDR3 is 15 amino acids. The CDR3 nucleotides read TGTGCCAGCACCTCCTGGGACAGCACGGACTATGGCTACACCTTC. Protein: CASTSWDSTDYGYTF.

The rearrangement links TRBV7-9 to TRBJ2-1; D unresolved. The CDR3 is 15 amino acids. Germline CDR1 and CDR2: SEHNR and FQNEAQ (reference sequence). Trimming stripped 4 bases from V and 7 bases from J, with 17 bases between. The CDR3 region is CASSSTQIQPNEQFF. The CDR3 coding sequence is TGTGCCAGCAGCTCAACACAAATCCAGCCTAATGAGCAGTTCTTC.

The chain has TRBV6-6 and TRBJ2-3; D could derive from TRBD1 or TRBD2 (7 bases each). V lost 3 bases, J lost 4 bases, and 11 bases lay in between. This CDR3 is built from 14 residues. From germline, CDR1 is MNHNY and CDR2 SVGAGI (reference sequence). The CDR3 loop is CASSYSGGADTQYF. CDR3 bases: TGTGCCAGCAGTTATTCAGGGGGGGCAGATACGCAGTATTTT.

The gene calls are TRBV9 and TRBJ2-7, with a possible D match to TRBD2 (7 bases). CDR1 is SGDLS and CDR2 is YYNGEE in the germline V gene. CDR3 length: 13 residues. Trimming removed 4 bases from V and 7 bases from J, with 15 bases in between. Here the CDR3 reads CASSLGGDWEQYF. The CDR3 nucleotides are TGTGCCAGCAGCCTAGGGGGGGACTGGGAGCAGTACTTC.

The chain employs TRBV28 and TRBJ2-1, with D possibly matching TRBD1 (7 bases). The germline V and J ends were trimmed by 0 bases and 4 bases, with 16 bases remaining between them. From germline, CDR1 is MDHEN and CDR2 SYDVKM. This CDR3 is built from 17 residues. The DNA for the CDR3 is TGTGCCAGCAGTTTATGGGACGGGGGACAGACATACAATGAGCAGTTCTTC. Translated: CASSLWDGGQTYNEQFF.

The rearrangement uses TRBV9 and TRBJ2-7, with D possibly matching TRBD1 (5 bases). V was pared by 0 bases and J by 4 bases, with 14 bases between. The CDR3 is made up of 15 amino acids. Germline V gene sequence: CDR1 SGDLS, CDR2 YYNGEE. The CDR3 DNA sequence: TGTGCCAGCAGCGTAGGTGGGGCCAGTTGGTACGAGCAGTACTTC. It translates to CASSVGGASWYEQYF.

This clone has only one observation. The chain couples TRBV6-5 to TRBJ2-3; D call uncertain. This CDR3 spans 14 amino acids. Per the germline V gene, CDR1 is MNHEY and CDR2 is SVGAGI. Trimming removed 6 bases at V and 2 bases at J, with 12 bases between. Written as DNA, the CDR3 is TGTGCCAGCAGCCCTATCAAAAACACAGATACGCAGTATTTT. Protein: CASSPIKNTDTQYF.

The chain is built from TRBV19 and TRBJ1-2, with TRBD1 matching 9 bases. Germline CDR1 reads LNHDA; CDR2 reads SQIVND (reference sequence). V lost 4 bases, J lost 2 bases, and 5 bases stayed unmatched. This CDR3 comprises 15 residues. The CDR3 DNA sequence: TGTGCCAGTAGTAATTATGACAGGGGGAACTATGGCTACACCTTC. This encodes CASSNYDRGNYGYTF.

The chain combines TRBV29-1 with TRBJ1-1; D remains unclear. Looked up from germline, CDR1 is SQVTM and CDR2 is ANQGSEA. The V gene lost 4 bases and the J gene lost 5 bases, with 8 bases spanning the gap. The length of the CDR3 is 11 residues. The DNA of the CDR3 is TGCAGCGTTGTAATGGGGACTGAAGCTTTCTTT. Translated: CSVVMGTEAFF.

The chain is built from TRBV2 and TRBJ2-7; 7 bases are shared with TRBD2. Germline assignment: CDR1 SNHLY and CDR2 FYNNEI. J lost 3 bases, V lost 6 bases, and 14 bases had no gene match. The CDR3 consists of 16 residues. CDR3 DNA sequence: TGTGCCAGCAGGGACCGGGGCGGGAGTTATATCTACGAGCAGTACTTC. It yields the protein CASRDRGGSYIYEQYF.

The rearrangement joins TRBV28 to TRBJ2-7; no clear D gene. V lost 2 bases and J 3 bases, leaving 14 bases between the germline ends. The CDR3 loop spans 15 amino acids. The germline V gene encodes CDR1 MDHEN and CDR2 SYDVKM. This CDR3 reads CASSLGSSSNYEQYF. DNA for the CDR3: TGTGCCAGCAGTTTAGGTTCTTCATCCAACTACGAGCAGTACTTC.

The rearrangement uses TRBV27 and TRBJ2-2; D may be TRBD1 (6 bases). The CDR3 contains 16 residues. CDR1 is MNHEY and CDR2 is SMNVEV in the germline V gene (reference sequence). V was shortened by 7 bases and J by 1 base, with 16 bases between the two germline ends. CDR3 bases: TGTGCCAGCACTTCGAGGGGACACCTGAACACCGGGGAGCTGTTTTTT. This translates into CASTSRGHLNTGELFF.

This rearrangement joins TRBV6-5 to TRBJ2-7; either TRBD1 or TRBD2 may supply D (5 bases each). The V end lost 2 bases, the J end lost 3 bases, and 17 bases lay between the germline ends. Germline V gene lookup returns CDR1 MNHEY and CDR2 SVGAGI. This CDR3 has 16 residues. The CDR3 spells CASSYPDRDGYYEQYF. The DNA for the CDR3 is TGTGCCAGCAGTTACCCGGATAGGGACGGATACTACGAGCAGTACTTC.